The T cell receptor (beta chain) under discussion was sequenced for a study of shared clonotypes between healthy human individuals. Partitioning of CD4+ cells yielded a CD45RA+ naive subset and a CD45RA-negative memory subset. This table comes from immunoSEQ multiplex PCR, and its TCRdb copy is limited to in-frame clones, with some not included. The data show 850,000 to 1,200,000 clones, roughly 70% seen once. The CDR3 spans 15 residues. CDR1 is MNHEY, CDR2 SMNVEV, per germline (reference sequence). V was clipped by 6 bases and J by 6 bases; unmatched bases: 9. This TCR was recovered from a man aged 18 to 30 in good health. The genes are TRBV27 and TRBJ2-1, with 9 bases that match TRBD2. Material: memory CD4+ T cells sorted from blood. Subset specified: CD45RA-negative fraction. As DNA, the CDR3 is TGTGCCAGCAGAGACCCCCTAGCGGGGCTCAATGAGCAGTTCTTC. Translated, it gives CASRDPLAGLNEQFF.